This TCR beta chain was obtained from a study of regulatory T cells in long-lasting Graves disease. This clonotype has a handful of counts. Documented time point: persistent/refractory GD, antithyroid drugs over 5 years with positive TRAb. The authors made the TCR library using RNA they extracted from PBMCs. The CDR3 consists of 15 residues. Unmatched junction bases numbered 8, after V lost 4 bases and J lost 4 bases. Looked up from germline, CDR1 is LGHNA and CDR2 is YSLEER. Combining iRepertoire HTBI primers with Arm-PCR of CDR3 regions, the authors built TCR beta libraries. MiXCR, run by TCRdb on the multiplex PCR reads, gives a single entry per CDR3 protein. The table shows over 250,000 distinct CDR3 sequences, with around a fifth occurring only once.

The source material was peripheral blood mononuclear cells (PBMCs), sampled when the disease was refractory, from a patient treated with antithyroid drugs. The rearrangement uses TRBV4-3 and TRBJ2-5; the match to TRBD1 covers 8 bases. This receptor was identified in a female donor with Graves disease. The CDR3 sequence: CASSLMRTGRETQYF. CDR3 DNA: TGCGCCAGCAGCCTCATGAGGACAGGGAGAGAGACCCAGTACTTC.